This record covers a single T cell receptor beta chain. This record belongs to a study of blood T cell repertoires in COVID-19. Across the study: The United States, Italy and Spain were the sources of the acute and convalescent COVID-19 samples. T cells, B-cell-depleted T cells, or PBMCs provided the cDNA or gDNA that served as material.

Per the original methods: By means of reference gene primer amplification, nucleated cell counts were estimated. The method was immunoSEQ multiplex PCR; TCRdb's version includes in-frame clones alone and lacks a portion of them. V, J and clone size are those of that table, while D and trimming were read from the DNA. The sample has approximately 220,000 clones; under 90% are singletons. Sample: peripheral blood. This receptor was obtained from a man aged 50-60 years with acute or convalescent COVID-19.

CDR3 bases: TGCGCCAGCAGCGCAGAGGGTCCAGCTAGCACAGATACGCAGTATTTT. Its protein product is CASSAEGPASTDTQYF. V usage is TRBV5-1 and J usage is TRBJ2-3; perhaps TRBD2 as D (5 bases). The CDR3 is 16 amino acids. Trimming removed 4 bases at V and 0 bases at J, with 15 bases between. Germline V gives CDR1 SGHRS, CDR2 YFSETQ.